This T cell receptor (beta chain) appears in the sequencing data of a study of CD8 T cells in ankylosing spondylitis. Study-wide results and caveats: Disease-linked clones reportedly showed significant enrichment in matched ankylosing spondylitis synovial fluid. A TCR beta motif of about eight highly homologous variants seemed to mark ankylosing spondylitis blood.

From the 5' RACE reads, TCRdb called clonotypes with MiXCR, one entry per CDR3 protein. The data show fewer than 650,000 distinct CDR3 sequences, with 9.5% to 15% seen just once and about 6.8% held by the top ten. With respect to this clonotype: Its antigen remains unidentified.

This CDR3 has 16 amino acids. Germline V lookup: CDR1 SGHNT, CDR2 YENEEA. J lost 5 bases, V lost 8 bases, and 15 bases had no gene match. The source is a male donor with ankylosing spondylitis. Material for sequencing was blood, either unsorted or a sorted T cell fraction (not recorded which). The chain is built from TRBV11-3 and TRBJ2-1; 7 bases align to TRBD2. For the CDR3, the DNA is TGTGCCAGCCAACTACGCGGGAGTAGTTTAGACAATGAGCAGTTCTTC. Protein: CASQLRGSSLDNEQFF. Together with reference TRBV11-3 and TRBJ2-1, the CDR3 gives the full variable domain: EAGVVQSPRYKIIEKKQPVAFWCNPISGHNTLYWYLQNLGQGPELLIRYENEEAVDDSQLPKDRFSAERLKGVDSTLKIQPAELGDSAVYLCASQLRGSSLDNEQFFGPGTRLTVL.